This T cell receptor beta chain emerged from a study of T cells in Graves' hyperthyroidism and ophthalmopathy. TCR beta CDR3 region amplification was performed from RNA transcripts. The TCR CDR3 was amplified in a first-round RT-PCR using the HTBI primer set. TCRdb recomputed calls from the multiplex PCR reads with MiXCR, one row per CDR3 protein. The profile shows more than 350,000 distinct CDR3 sequences, about 15% of them singletons. The V end was cut by 6 bases, the J end by 2 bases, with 14 bases between. This CDR3 has 13 amino acids. Germline V gene data show CDR1 as DFQATT and CDR2 as SNEGSKA (reference sequence).

This clonotype originated in a woman aged 25 to 39 with Graves' hyperthyroidism. The sequencing input was blood. The genes are TRBV20-1 and TRBJ2-7; either TRBD1 or TRBD2 may fit D (5 bases each). CDR3 in amino acids: CSALGTDAYEQYF. The CDR3 nucleotides are TGCAGTGCCCTAGGGACGGACGCCTACGAGCAGTACTTC.